Following are 28 T cell receptor beta chains from one sample sequenced in a study of blood T cell repertoires in COVID-19. Sequencing was performed with immunoSEQ multiplex PCR; in TCRdb, only in-frame clones are kept and a portion is missing. The data contain 100,000 to 150,000 clones, around 82% of them singletons. The material sequenced was peripheral blood. These receptors originate from a woman in her twenties or thirties who had recovered from COVID-19.

CDR3 amino acids: CASSQLSGGAEKLFF. CDR3 coding DNA: TGTGCCAGCAGCCAACTGAGTGGGGGGGCTGAAAAACTGTTTTTT. The chain is built from TRBV3-1 (or the pseudogene TRBV3-2) and TRBJ1-4; possibly TRBD1 for D (6 bases). The CDR3 is made up of 15 amino acids. Germline CDR1 is LGHDT and CDR2 is YNNKEL (reference sequence). V dropped 2 bases and J dropped 7 bases, with 14 bases sitting between them.

The CDR3 bases are TGTGCCAGCAGCGTAGCCGGGCTAGCGGGGGTATACGAGCAGTTCTTC. This gives the protein CASSVAGLAGVYEQFF. The chain couples TRBV9 to TRBJ2-1; 10 bases align to TRBD2. The CDR3 totals 16 residues. V shed 0 bases, J shed 10 bases, and the junction held 10 bases outside the gene matches. Germline assignment: CDR1 SGDLS and CDR2 YYNGEE.

The chain's CDR3 is CASGTGRSNPYEQYF. DNA of the CDR3: TGCGCCAGCGGCACCGGCAGGTCGAACCCCTACGAGCAGTACTTC. V gene TRBV5-1 combines with J gene TRBJ2-7; no clear D. CDR1 SGHRS and CDR2 YFSETQ come from the germline V gene. Deletions cut 7 bases from V and 2 bases from J, with 19 bases between. This CDR3 is built from 15 residues.

This clone has a handful of counts. V is TRBV6-2 or TRBV6-3 and J is TRBJ1-6, with TRBD1 matching 7 bases. Germline trimming cut 2 bases from V and 11 bases from J; bases unmatched to any gene: 6. This CDR3 is built from 14 residues. CDR1 is MNHEY, CDR2 SVGEGT, per germline. The CDR3 sequence is CASSYGTEEAPLHF. Written as DNA, the CDR3 is TGTGCCAGCAGTTACGGGACAGAGGAGGCACCCCTCCACTTT.

The rearrangement links TRBV28 to TRBJ1-5; perhaps TRBD1 as D (5 bases). The germline V and J ends were trimmed by 6 bases and 3 bases, with 12 bases remaining between them. Germline assignment: CDR1 MDHEN and CDR2 SYDVKM. There are 14 residues in the CDR3. The CDR3 nucleotides are TGTGCCAGCAGCCCCGGCAGGGACAATCAGCCCCAGCATTTT. This encodes CASSPGRDNQPQHF.

The CDR3 reads CASAGTSGEGDTQYF. The CDR3 DNA is TGCGCCAGCGCCGGGACTAGCGGAGAGGGGGATACGCAGTATTTT. The genes are TRBV10-1 and TRBJ2-3; 11 bases align to TRBD2. Per germline, CDR1 WNHNN and CDR2 SYGVQD (reference sequence). V was pared by 8 bases and J by 6 bases, with 10 bases of the junction left unmatched. This CDR3 has 15 residues.

The CDR3 DNA reads TGCGCCAGCAGCTTTGGCGGGGGGCTTCAAGAGACCCAGTACTTC. Translation gives CASSFGGGLQETQYF. V is TRBV5-1 and J is TRBJ2-5; 8 positions agree with TRBD2. The CDR3 sequence is 15 residues long. V lost 2 bases and J lost 2; bases outside the gene matches: 5. Per the germline V gene, CDR1 is SGHRS and CDR2 is YFSETQ. Combining the CDR3 with reference TRBV5-1 and TRBJ2-5 gives the whole variable domain KAGVTQTPRYLIKTRGQQVTLSCSPISGHRSVSWYQQTPGQGLQFLFEYFSETQRNKGNFPGRFSGRQFSNSRSEMNVSTLELGDSALYLCASSFGGGLQETQYFGPGTRLLVL.

The chain employs TRBV19 and TRBJ1-1, with 9 bases identical to TRBD1. V lost 5 bases, J lost 0 bases, and 16 bases stayed unmatched. From germline, CDR1 is LNHDA and CDR2 SQIVND (reference sequence). The CDR3 totals 19 residues. CDR3 sequence reads: CASSPEPRDRDPMNTEAFF. The CDR3 bases are TGTGCCAGTAGTCCCGAACCCCGGGACAGGGATCCAATGAACACTGAAGCTTTCTTT.

The chain has TRBV28 and TRBJ1-1, with D perhaps matching TRBD1 (6 bases). Germline CDR1 MDHEN, CDR2 SYDVKM. The CDR3 is 15 amino acids. The V and J ends lost 1 base and 3 bases respectively, with 12 bases between them. The CDR3 protein is CASSLLGGLDTEAFF. As DNA, the CDR3 is TGTGCCAGCAGTTTATTGGGGGGGCTGGACACTGAAGCTTTCTTT.

This clone was detected a few times. The rearrangement uses TRBV4-1 and TRBJ1-5, with TRBD1 identical over 8 bases. V lost 1 base and J lost 6; bases outside the gene matches: 5. In germline, CDR1 is MGHRA, CDR2 YSYEKL. The CDR3 sequence is 15 residues long. For the CDR3, the DNA is TGCGCCAGCAGCCAAGGCGACAGGGGAATTCAGCCCCAGCATTTT. Encoded protein: CASSQGDRGIQPQHF.

The chain combines TRBV11-2 with TRBJ2-1; 12 positions match TRBD2. The V segment lost 5 bases and the J segment 0 bases; nucleotides outside the gene matches: 5. The CDR3 runs 17 residues. CDR1 is SGHAT and CDR2 is FQNNGV in the germline V gene. The CDR3 protein is CASSPRLAGDSYNEQFF. In DNA, the CDR3 is TGTGCCAGCAGCCCTCGACTAGCGGGGGACTCCTACAATGAGCAGTTCTTC. Based on the CDR3 plus reference TRBV11-2 and TRBJ2-1, the full variable domain is EAGVAQSPRYKIIEKRQSVAFWCNPISGHATLYWYQQILGQGPKLLIQFQNNGVVDDSQLPKDRFSAERLKGVDSTLKIQPAKLEDSAVYLCASSPRLAGDSYNEQFFGPGTRLTVL.

This chain links TRBV19 with TRBJ1-2; 10 bases align to TRBD1. The ends lost 6 bases at V and 4 bases at J; junction bases unmatched: 8. The germline CDR1 and CDR2 sequences are LNHDA and SQIVND (reference sequence). This CDR3 region has 15 residues. CDR3 nucleotide sequence: TGTGCCAGTAGCACGAGACAGGGGGCGGCCTATGGCTACACCTTC. Translation gives CASSTRQGAAYGYTF.

J is TRBJ1-4 and V is TRBV5-5; 9 positions agree with TRBD1. V trimming: 4 bases; J trimming: 5 bases; junction bases outside the gene matches: 9. The CDR3 runs 16 residues. Germline V CDR1 and CDR2: SGHKS, YYEKEE (reference sequence). The DNA for the CDR3 is TGTGCCAGCAGCGTGGACAGGGGCCGTTTAAATGAAAAACTGTTTTTT. Protein: CASSVDRGRLNEKLFF. The full variable domain, completed using reference TRBV5-5 and TRBJ1-4, is DAGVTQSPTHLIKTRGQQVTLRCSPISGHKSVSWYQQVLGQGPQFIFQYYEKEERGRGNFPDRFSARQFPNYSSELNVNALLLGDSALYLCASSVDRGRLNEKLFFGSGTQLSVL.

The chain links TRBV3-1 (or the pseudogene TRBV3-2) to TRBJ1-1; 8 bases are shared with TRBD1. J was trimmed by 8 bases and V by 2 bases; bases with no gene match: 1. CDR1 and CDR2 from the germline V gene are LGHDT and YNNKEL (reference sequence). This CDR3 is 12 amino acids long. The CDR3 loop reads CASSQWTGEAFF. The DNA of the CDR3 is TGTGCCAGCAGCCAATGGACAGGGGAAGCTTTCTTT.

The chain couples TRBV11-3 to TRBJ1-1; D not resolved. V was shortened by 5 bases and J by 3 bases, with 13 bases between the two germline ends. The CDR3 length is 14 residues. The germline gives CDR1 SGHNT, CDR2 YENEEA. For the CDR3, the DNA is TGTGCCAGCAGCCTCTCCGGGAAGGACACTGAAGCTTTCTTT. This gives the protein CASSLSGKDTEAFF.

This chain links TRBV19 with TRBJ2-7, with D tentatively TRBD2 (5 bases). V lost 5 bases and J 5 bases, leaving 16 bases between the germline ends. The length of the CDR3 is 14 residues. The germline CDR1 and CDR2 sequences are LNHDA and SQIVND (reference sequence). The CDR3 loop is CASSFGVSYDEQYF. The CDR3 DNA reads TGTGCCAGTAGTTTCGGGGTATCATATGACGAGCAGTACTTC. Full variable domain (remainder filled in from reference TRBV19 and TRBJ2-7): DGGITQSPKYLFRKEGQNVTLSCEQNLNHDAMYWYRQDPGQGLRLIYYSQIVNDFQKGDIAEGYSVSREKKESFPLTVTSAQKNPTAFYLCASSFGVSYDEQYFGPGTRLTVT.

The V call is TRBV9, the J call TRBJ2-3; D is ambiguous. From germline, CDR1 is SGDLS and CDR2 YYNGEE. V lost 4 bases to trimming and J lost 1 base, with 7 bases between them. This CDR3 has 13 amino acids. CDR3 protein: CASSSYGTDTQYF. The CDR3 coding sequence is TGTGCCAGCAGCAGCTATGGCACAGATACGCAGTATTTT.

Regarding this clone: Other DNA sequences of this sample code for an identical CDR3. The DNA for the CDR3 is TGCGCCAGCAGCTTTGACACCTACGAGCAGTACTTC. Residues: CASSFDTYEQYF. The chain has TRBV5-1 and TRBJ2-7; D gene ambiguous. This CDR3 comprises 12 residues. The V gene's germline CDR1 is SGHRS and CDR2 YFSETQ. Trimming pared 2 bases from V and 2 bases from J, leaving 5 bases between.

The genes are TRBV12-3 or TRBV12-4 and TRBJ2-7; D unclear. The CDR3 totals 13 residues. V was pared by 8 bases and J by 0 bases, with 11 bases between. The CDR3 sequence: CASLNTTSYEQYF. The CDR3 DNA reads TGTGCCAGCCTAAACACTACCTCCTACGAGCAGTACTTC.

The chain employs TRBV11-3 and TRBJ2-7; 15 positions agree with TRBD2. CDR3 length: 16 residues. The germline V gene has CDR1 SGHNT and CDR2 YENEEA. V lost 1 base and J lost 5; bases outside the gene matches: 3. This chain's CDR3 is CASSLAGLAGGNEQYF. For the CDR3, the DNA is TGTGCCAGCAGCTTAGCGGGACTAGCGGGAGGCAACGAGCAGTACTTC. The whole variable domain, remainder taken from reference TRBV11-3 and TRBJ2-7, is EAGVVQSPRYKIIEKKQPVAFWCNPISGHNTLYWYLQNLGQGPELLIRYENEEAVDDSQLPKDRFSAERLKGVDSTLKIQPAELGDSAVYLCASSLAGLAGGNEQYFGPGTRLTVT.

The chain carries TRBV7-9 and TRBJ2-7; the D gene is possibly TRBD1 (5 bases). This CDR3 contains 15 residues. The ends were cut back, 5 bases at V and 3 bases at J, with 17 bases in the middle. Germline lookup yields CDR1 SEHNR and CDR2 FQNEAQ (reference sequence). CDR3 nucleotides: TGTGCCAGCAGCACAGGATCGGCAGGGAACTACGAGCAGTACTTC. This encodes CASSTGSAGNYEQYF. Complete variable domain (other parts from reference TRBV7-9 and TRBJ2-7): DTGVSQNPRHKITKRGQNVTFRCDPISEHNRLYWYRQTLGQGPEFLTYFQNEAQLEKSRLLSDRFSAERPKGSFSTLEIQRTEQGDSAMYLCASSTGSAGNYEQYFGPGTRLTVT.

This clone was counted between two and nine times. The chain links TRBV19 to TRBJ1-6, with 9 positions matching TRBD1. The V gene end was trimmed by 6 bases and the J gene end by 8 bases; junction bases not matched to a gene: 8. Germline V lookup: CDR1 LNHDA, CDR2 SQIVND (reference sequence). The CDR3 is 15 residues long. The CDR3, as DNA: TGTGCCAGTAGGGACAGGGGCACAAGGTATTCACCCCTCCACTTT. It encodes CASRDRGTRYSPLHF.

V and J are TRBV5-1 and TRBJ2-5, with 11 positions matching TRBD2. Unmatched junction bases numbered 11, after V lost 3 bases and J lost 4 bases. The CDR3 is 17 residues long. Germline CDR1 SGHRS, CDR2 YFSETQ. The CDR3 DNA sequence: TGCGCCAGCAGCTCTGAATTTAGCGGGGGGGCCTTAGAGACCCAGTACTTC. It encodes CASSSEFSGGALETQYF.

A few counts support this clone. This chain links TRBV7-3 with TRBJ1-4; TRBD1 is a possible D gene (5 bases). The germline V gene encodes CDR1 SGHTA and CDR2 FQGTGA. This CDR3 is 14 amino acids long. V was trimmed by 0 bases and J by 7 bases, leaving 9 bases between them. The CDR3 coding sequence is TGTGCCAGCAGCTTAACGGGGGGTTTTGAAAAACTGTTTTTT. It encodes CASSLTGGFEKLFF. The complete variable domain, with remaining parts taken from reference TRBV7-3 and TRBJ1-4, reads GAGVSQTPSNKVTEKGKYVELRCDPISGHTALYWYRQSLGQGPEFLIYFQGTGAADDSGLPNDRFFAVRPEGSVSTLKIQRTERGDSAVYLCASSLTGGFEKLFFGSGTQLSVL.

This clone showed up just once. This sequence joins TRBV19 and TRBJ2-7; possibly TRBD1 for D (6 bases). The V end lost 5 bases, the J end lost 3 bases, and 17 bases lay between the germline ends. CDR1 is LNHDA, CDR2 SQIVND, per germline (reference sequence). This CDR3 has 15 amino acids. Here the CDR3 DNA reads TGTGCCAGTAGTCCCCGGTCAGGGGCCCACTACGAGCAGTACTTC. Amino acid sequence: CASSPRSGAHYEQYF.

This clone has just a few counts. The chain is built from TRBV7-8 and TRBJ1-1, with D uncertain. This CDR3 has 15 residues. From germline, CDR1 is SGHVS and CDR2 FQNEAQ. Trimming left V 3 bases short and J 0 bases short, with 11 bases between. The CDR3 DNA sequence: TGTGCCAGCAGCTTGCAAGGAGAAGTGAACACTGAAGCTTTCTTT. It codes for CASSLQGEVNTEAFF. Using reference TRBV7-8 and TRBJ1-1 for the parts outside the CDR3, the full variable domain is GAGVSQSPRYKVAKRGQDVALRCDPISGHVSLFWYQQALGQGPEFLTYFQNEAQLDKSGLPSDRFFAERPEGSVSTLKIQRTQQEDSAVYLCASSLQGEVNTEAFFGQGTRLTVV.

The chain joins TRBV5-1 to TRBJ2-2, with 9 bases identical to TRBD1. After removal of 4 bases from V and 1 base from J, the junction contained 5 bases not matched to a gene. The CDR3 consists of 16 residues. CDR1 SGHRS and CDR2 YFSETQ come from the germline V gene. CDR3 in amino acids: CASSRDRGWNTGELFF. Here the CDR3 DNA reads TGCGCCAGCAGCCGCGACAGGGGGTGGAACACCGGGGAGCTGTTTTTT.

The rearrangement uses TRBV4-1 and TRBJ1-2; 10 bases line up with TRBD1. In germline, CDR1 is MGHRA, CDR2 YSYEKL. V lost 1 base to trimming and J lost 1 base; unmatched junction nucleotides: 3. CDR3 size: 16 residues. The CDR3 here is CASSQGTGGDNYGYTF. CDR3 nucleotides: TGCGCCAGCAGCCAAGGGACAGGGGGTGATAACTATGGCTACACCTTC.